The TCR beta chain described here comes from a study of monozygotic twins with inflammatory bowel disease. TCRdb reprocessed the 5' RACE reads, keeping one entry per CDR3 protein, no DNA. Recorded here are under 200,000 distinct CDR3 sequences; the top ten clones represent 2.8%. CDR1 and CDR2 (germline): SGHTA, FQGNSA. This CDR3 spans 16 amino acids. The sample consisted of blood. The sequence derives from a human donor with ulcerative colitis or Crohn's disease, or a healthy co-twin of an affected twin (not recorded which). The chain recombines TRBV7-2 with TRBJ2-5; the TCRdb D gene call, TRBD2, has no DNA to confirm it. The CDR3 sequence: CASSPIVGSPGGTQYF.